Included here is one T cell receptor (beta chain) sequence, with context. What it binds is unknown. Other nucleotide sequences in the sample specify the same CDR3. The data were taken from a study of OX40 agonist ivuxolimab in advanced cancers. Study details: The patients got ivuxolimab, which is an agonistic anti-OX40 (CD134) antibody. The dose-escalation cohort was over 65% male, with a mean age of around 60 years, ranging about 23 to 79.

Study-wide points: Clonal expansion from baseline to week 6 occurred in both CD4+ and CD8+ T cells. Expanded clones belonging to CD8+ T cells outnumbered, on average, those of CD4+.

Measured with immunoSEQ multiplex PCR; TCRdb has only the in-frame clones, and not every one. This table has about 50,000 clones, more than 75% appearing once. V dropped 0 bases and J dropped 3 bases, with 5 bases sitting between them. Germline V gene sequence: CDR1 SGDLS, CDR2 YYNGEE. CDR3 size: 13 residues. Specimen: CD4+ or CD8+ T cells sorted from blood, collected in a trial of the OX40 agonist ivuxolimab. The TCR originated in an adult with an advanced solid tumor such as melanoma, head and neck, liver or kidney cancer. The rearrangement uses TRBV9 and TRBJ2-3; D possibly corresponds to TRBD2 (5 bases). This chain's CDR3 is CASSVGGTDTQYF. CDR3 in DNA: TGTGCCAGCAGCGTAGGAGGGACAGATACGCAGTATTTT.